A selection of T cell receptor beta chains follows, all from one sample in a study of T cell responses to AZD1222 COVID-19 vaccine. TCRdb's copy holds only in-frame clones and misses some; the assay was immunoSEQ multiplex PCR. The repertoire holds 100,000 to 150,000 clones, with 80% to 95% as singletons. The starting material was peripheral blood, obtained on day 0 of MenACWY control vaccination. These receptors all come from an adult in good health. The CDR3 runs from the conserved cysteine through the conserved F or W. The D gene is left open where the match is weak. Some rows have no size entry. The others give once, few or many, or a class for an expanded clone.

j_call clone_size v_call d_call cdr3_nt cdr3_aa
TRBJ2-2 . TRBV6-2/TRBV6-3 . TGTGCCAGCAGTTTAGCCGGGATCCGTGGGGAGCTGTTTTTT CASSLAGIRGELFF
TRBJ2-1 . TRBV30 TRBD2 TGTGCCTGGAGTTTAAGTCATAGCGGGGAATACAATGAGCAGTTCTTC CAWSLSHSGEYNEQFF
TRBJ1-2 . TRBV12-3/TRBV12-4 . TGTGCCAGCAGTCAGAGTTTCTATGGCTACACCTTC CASSQSFYGYTF
TRBJ2-5 . TRBV7-9 TRBD1 TGTGCCAGCAGCCCGATTTTACAGGGGACGGAGACCCAGTACTTC CASSPILQGTETQYF
TRBJ1-2 . TRBV18 . TGTGCCAGCTCACAAACCGGGTCGAACTATGGCTACACCTTC CASSQTGSNYGYTF
TRBJ1-1 . TRBV10-3 TRBD1 TGTGCCGCGTCGGGACAGGGGAACACTGAAGCTTTCTTT CAASGQGNTEAFF
TRBJ1-5 . TRBV15 . TGTGCCACCAGCAGAGTAGATCAGCCCCAGCATTTT CATSRVDQPQHF
TRBJ2-3 . TRBV7-9 . TGTGCCAGCAGCCTTGGGCAGTCGGCGGATACGCAGTATTTT CASSLGQSADTQYF
TRBJ2-7 . TRBV6-5 . TGTGCCAGCAATATCGTACAGGACCCCTACGAGCAGTACTTC CASNIVQDPYEQYF
TRBJ2-2 . TRBV7-6 . TGTGCCAGCAGCTCTAGGGTTAACAGAGCTAACACCGGGGAGCTGTTTTTT CASSSRVNRANTGELFF
TRBJ1-2 . TRBV28 TRBD1 TGTGCCAGCAGTTTCGGGACAGACTATGGCTACACCTTC CASSFGTDYGYTF
TRBJ1-3 . TRBV28 . TGTGCCAGCAACAAACTCCTAGGAAACACCATATATTTT CASNKLLGNTIYF
TRBJ2-7 . TRBV30 . TGTGCCTGGAGTGTAAGATGGCAGGACACCTACGAGCAGTACTTC CAWSVRWQDTYEQYF
TRBJ1-2 once TRBV7-9 . TGTGCCAGCAGCAGACGACAGATTAACTATGGCTACACCTTC CASSRRQINYGYTF
TRBJ2-2 . TRBV4-2 . TGTGCCAGCAGCCAAGATGCGGGCGCCCTCGTACTGTTTTTT CASSQDAGALVLFF
TRBJ2-2 . TRBV7-2 . TGTGCCAGCAGCTTAGTGGTCAGAAACACCGGGGAGCTGTTTTTT CASSLVVRNTGELFF
TRBJ2-1 . TRBV4-1 TRBD2 TGCGCCAGCAGCCAAGAAGGTTTGCTAGCGGGAGGGTACAATGAGCAGTTCTTC CASSQEGLLAGGYNEQFF
TRBJ1-6 . TRBV7-9 TRBD1 TGTGCCAGCAGCTTAGGACAGGGATTCTATAATTCACCCCTCCACTTT CASSLGQGFYNSPLHF
TRBJ1-6 . TRBV4-3 TRBD1 TGCGCCAGCAGCCAAGAGGCAGGGGGTTCCTATAATTCACCCCTCCACTTT CASSQEAGGSYNSPLHF
TRBJ2-5 . TRBV20-1 . TGCAGTGCTAGGCACCAAGAGACCCAGTACTTC CSARHQETQYF
TRBJ2-1 . TRBV9 TRBD2 TGTGCCAGCAGCCCTGGGACTAGCGGGTATGAGCAGTTCTTC CASSPGTSGYEQFF
TRBJ1-2 . TRBV25-1 . TGTGCCAGCAGTGAGATGTGGGCTGAGGGTGACTATGGCTACACCTTC CASSEMWAEGDYGYTF
TRBJ2-4 . TRBV11-2 . TGTGCCAGCAGCTTAGGAGCAGCCAAAAACATTCAGTACTTC CASSLGAAKNIQYF
TRBJ2-7 once TRBV25-1 . TGTGCCAGCAGTAGGGCCTACGAGCAGTACTTC CASSRAYEQYF